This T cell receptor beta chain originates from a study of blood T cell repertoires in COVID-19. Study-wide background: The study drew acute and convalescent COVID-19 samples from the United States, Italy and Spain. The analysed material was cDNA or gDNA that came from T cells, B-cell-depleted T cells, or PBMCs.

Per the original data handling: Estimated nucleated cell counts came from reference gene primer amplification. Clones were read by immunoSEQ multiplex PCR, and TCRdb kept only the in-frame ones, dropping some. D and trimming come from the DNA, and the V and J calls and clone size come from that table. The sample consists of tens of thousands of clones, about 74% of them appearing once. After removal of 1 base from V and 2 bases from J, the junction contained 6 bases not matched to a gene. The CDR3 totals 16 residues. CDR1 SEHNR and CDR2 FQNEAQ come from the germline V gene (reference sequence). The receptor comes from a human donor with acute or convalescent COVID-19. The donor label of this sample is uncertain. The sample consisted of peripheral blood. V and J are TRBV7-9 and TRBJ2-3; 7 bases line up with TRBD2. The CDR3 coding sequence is TGTGCCAGCAGCTTAGGCCCAGCGGGGACCACAGATACGCAGTATTTT. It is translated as CASSLGPAGTTDTQYF.